The subject of this entry is one T cell receptor (beta chain). This sample was taken from a study of blood T cell repertoires in COVID-19. Overall study: Sources were T cells, B-cell-depleted T cells, or PBMCs; the material itself was cDNA or gDNA.

Per the original data handling: Amplified reference gene primers provided the basis for estimating nucleated cell counts. The data were produced by immunoSEQ multiplex PCR, yet TCRdb's version contains in-frame clones alone and is incomplete. V and J calls and clone size are given by that table; D and trimming were obtained from the DNA. Here the sample spans more than 95,000 clones, around 82% being singletons. There are 15 residues in the CDR3. V was shortened by 5 bases and J by 9 bases, with 17 bases between the two germline ends. Germline lookup yields CDR1 LNHDA and CDR2 SQIVND (reference sequence).

The chain is built from TRBV19 and TRBJ1-6; no firm D call. The origin of this receptor is a human donor in a cohort sampled during active or convalescent COVID-19. The sample was peripheral blood. The CDR3 protein is CASSPQSGTGSPLHF. The DNA for the CDR3 is TGTGCCAGTAGTCCCCAGTCGGGTACCGGTTCACCCCTCCACTTT.